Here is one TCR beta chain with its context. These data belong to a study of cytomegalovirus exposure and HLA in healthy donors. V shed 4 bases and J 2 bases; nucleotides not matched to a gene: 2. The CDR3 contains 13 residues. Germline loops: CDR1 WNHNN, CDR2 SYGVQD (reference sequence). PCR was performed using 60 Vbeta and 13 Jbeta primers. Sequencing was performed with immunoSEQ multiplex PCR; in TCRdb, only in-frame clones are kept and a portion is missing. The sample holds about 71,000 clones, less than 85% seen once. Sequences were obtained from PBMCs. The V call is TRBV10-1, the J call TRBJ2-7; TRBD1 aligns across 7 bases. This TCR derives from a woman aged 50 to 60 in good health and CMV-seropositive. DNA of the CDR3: TGCGCCAGCAGTGGAGGGGGCCCCTACGAGCAGTACTTC. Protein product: CASSGGGPYEQYF.